This T cell receptor (beta chain) was obtained from a study of T cells after yellow fever vaccination. Study-level results: Post-booster reappearance was seen for most primary-vaccination clones (around 97% CD4, 75% to 90% CD8). A minor fraction of clonotypes spanned both CD4 and CD8 compartments. The presence of abundant clonotypes contaminating from the bulk population was possible in FACS-sorted repertoires.

TCRdb recomputed calls from the 5' RACE reads with MiXCR, one row per CDR3 protein. Here the sample spans some 500,000 distinct CDR3 sequences, 13% being singletons. The table lists this clonotype with a few counts. Its target is not known. The material was PBMCs, obtained on the day of the yellow fever booster vaccination. This receptor was identified in a man younger than 45 who received the YFV17D yellow fever vaccine.

DNA for the CDR3: TGTGCCAGTAAATTTTCGGCAAAGAAAGAGACCCAGTACTTC. As protein: CASKFSAKKETQYF. This sequence joins TRBV19 and TRBJ2-5; D is undetermined. V lost 7 bases, J lost 3 bases, and 15 bases lay in between. CDR3 size: 14 residues. Germline V gene lookup returns CDR1 LNHDA and CDR2 SQIVND (reference sequence).